This is a list of T cell receptor beta chains from one sample in a study of T cell changes during pregnancy in multiple sclerosis. Clones were sequenced by immunoSEQ multiplex PCR, and TCRdb holds only the in-frame ones, with some missing. The sample lists around 46,000 clones; 85% to 90% were seen once. Material: CD8+ T cells from peripheral blood mononuclear cells, obtained in the second trimester of pregnancy. These receptors were obtained from a female donor with multiple sclerosis, enrolled in a pregnancy study. Both conserved end residues are part of each CDR3. Each record gives: D gene, J gene, clone size, CDR3 length, V gene, CDR3 DNA, CDR3 protein. D genes are given only for firm matches. Clone size appears in some rows only: once, few, many, or a class for an expanded clone.

NA	TRBJ2-2	NA	17	TRBV28	TGTGCCAGCAGTCGACGGACGGCGGGGTTGAACACCGGGGAGCTGTTTTTT	CASSRRTAGLNTGELFF
NA	TRBJ2-3	NA	15	TRBV27	TGTGCCAGCAGTTTATACGGGGTAGGCACAGATACGCAGTATTTT	CASSLYGVGTDTQYF
NA	TRBJ2-6	once	13	TRBV19	TGTGCCAGTAGTCCTTCGGGGGCCAACGTCCTGACTTTC	CASSPSGANVLTF
TRBD2	TRBJ2-1	NA	17	TRBV4-1	TGCGCCAGCAGCCAAGGGGGACTAGCGGGAGGAACCAATGAGCAGTTCTTC	CASSQGGLAGGTNEQFF
TRBD2	TRBJ2-5	NA	16	TRBV9	TGTGCCAGCAATACCGGGACTAGCGGGTTGATAGAGACCCAGTACTTC	CASNTGTSGLIETQYF
TRBD2	TRBJ2-3	NA	16	TRBV27	TGTGCCAGCAGTTCCTCCAGCGGGGGGGCCGGAGATACGCAGTATTTT	CASSSSSGGAGDTQYF
NA	TRBJ1-6	NA	14	TRBV15	TGTGCCACCAGCAGTGGGGGCGCGAGTTCACCCCTCCACTTT	CATSSGGASSPLHF
NA	TRBJ1-5	NA	15	TRBV5-1	TGCGCCAGCAGCGCATCAGGGGTCGGCAATCAGCCCCAGCATTTT	CASSASGVGNQPQHF
TRBD1	TRBJ1-6	NA	15	TRBV6-1	TGTGCCAGCAGTGCCGGGACAGGAAACAATTCACCCCTCCACTTT	CASSAGTGNNSPLHF
NA	TRBJ1-1	NA	16	TRBV7-6	TGTGCCAGCAGCTTTCCTAACGGGGATCTAGGGACTGAAGCTTTCTTT	CASSFPNGDLGTEAFF
NA	TRBJ2-1	NA	17	TRBV7-9	TGTGCCAGCAGCCTTGCTCTGGTCGGCGGGTCCTACAATGAGCAGTTCTTC	CASSLALVGGSYNEQFF
TRBD2	TRBJ2-3	NA	15	TRBV4-2	TGTGCCAGCAGCCAACTAGCGGGGGTCACAGATACGCAGTATTTT	CASSQLAGVTDTQYF
NA	TRBJ1-2	NA	13	TRBV28	TGTGCCAGCACCGACGACAGGTACTATGGCTACACCTTC	CASTDDRYYGYTF
NA	TRBJ2-7	NA	15	TRBV7-9	TGTGCCAGCAGCTCAGAGGCACTGGTGATTGGGGAGCAGTACTTC	CASSSEALVIGEQYF
TRBD2	TRBJ2-1	NA	15	TRBV11-2	TGTGCCAGCACCGAAGGAGGCGGGGGTGTAAATGAGCAGTTCTTC	CASTEGGGGVNEQFF
NA	TRBJ2-2	NA	15	TRBV4-1	TGCGCCAGCAGCCAGGACAGGAGGGGGACCGGGGAGCTGTTTTTT	CASSQDRRGTGELFF
NA	TRBJ1-1	once	14	TRBV10-3	TGTGCCATCAGTGTGGCGGGGGGGAACACTGAAGCTTTCTTT	CAISVAGGNTEAFF
NA	TRBJ2-7	NA	18	TRBV4-1	TGCGCCAGCAGCCAAGAGGGCGGGGGCCGTTTAACCCACTACGAGCAGTACTTC	CASSQEGGGRLTHYEQYF
TRBD1	TRBJ2-1	NA	14	TRBV19	TGTGCCAGTAGTATGTGGGACAGGTCGGATGAGCAGTTCTTC	CASSMWDRSDEQFF
TRBD2	TRBJ2-5	NA	18	TRBV7-2	TGTGCCAGCACTCCTCTCGAAGCGGGACTAGCGGGGTTCGAGACCCAGTACTTC	CASTPLEAGLAGFETQYF
NA	TRBJ2-1	NA	16	TRBV9	TGTGCCAGCAGCGGGGGCCTCGTTCCCCTTACAAATGAGCAGTTCTTC	CASSGGLVPLTNEQFF
NA	TRBJ2-7	NA	11	TRBV30	TGTGCCTGGAGTAGGAGGAACGAGCAGTACTTC	CAWSRRNEQYF
TRBD1	TRBJ2-7	NA	13	TRBV7-9	TGTGCCAGCAGCTTAGCCGAGGACAGGCCAGAGTACTTC	CASSLAEDRPEYF
NA	TRBJ2-1	once	14	TRBV11-2	TGTGCCAGCAGCTTAGCGGGGGCCTACAATGAGCAGTTCTTC	CASSLAGAYNEQFF
TRBD1	TRBJ2-7	NA	14	TRBV6-1	TGTGCCAGCAGTGAAAGGGGACAGGCTTTTTATCAGTACTTC	CASSERGQAFYQYF
TRBD1	TRBJ1-2	NA	14	TRBV19	TGTGCCAGTGGGGACAGGGAATCTAACTATGGCTACACCTTC	CASGDRESNYGYTF
NA	TRBJ2-2	NA	15	TRBV7-8	TGTGCCAGCAGCCGCCAGGACAGTTTTACCGGGGAGCTGTTTTTT	CASSRQDSFTGELFF